Each of the 5 T cell receptor beta chains below was sequenced from the same sample in a study of monozygotic twins with inflammatory bowel disease. TCRdb reworked the 5' RACE reads into one entry per CDR3 protein, no DNA. This sample carries about 420,000 distinct CDR3 sequences, with more than 2% going to the ten biggest clones. Material for sequencing was blood. These TCRs come from a human donor with ulcerative colitis or Crohn's disease, or a healthy co-twin of an affected twin (not recorded which).

The V gene is TRBV19, the J gene TRBJ2-3; the TRBD1 assignment by TCRdb is unverifiable without DNA. This CDR3 has 13 amino acids. The V gene's germline CDR1 is LNHDA and CDR2 SQIVND (reference sequence). The CDR3 sequence is CASRVTSTDTQYF. The full variable domain, rest sourced from reference TRBV19 and TRBJ2-3, is DGGITQSPKYLFRKEGQNVTLSCEQNLNHDAMYWYRQDPGQGLRLIYYSQIVNDFQKGDIAEGYSVSREKKESFPLTVTSAQKNPTAFYLCASRVTSTDTQYFGPGTRLTVL.

The chain couples TRBV3-1 to TRBJ2-4; TCRdb names TRBD1, which stays unverified in the absence of DNA. Per the germline V gene, CDR1 is LGHDT and CDR2 is YNNKEL (reference sequence). The CDR3 totals 13 residues. CDR3 protein: CASSLQGSNIQYF.

The chain combines TRBV27 with TRBJ2-5; TCRdb selects TRBD2, and the lack of DNA leaves this call unchecked. The germline V gene has CDR1 MNHEY and CDR2 SMNVEV (reference sequence). This CDR3 is built from 12 residues. The CDR3: CASSQPGGRQYF.

The gene calls are TRBV10-2 and TRBJ1-4; checking the TCRdb D call of TRBD1 is not possible without DNA. Germline assignment: CDR1 WSHSY and CDR2 SAAADI. The CDR3 runs to 14 residues. The CDR3 loop is CASSDRGKNEKLFF.

The chain couples TRBV6-1 to TRBJ1-1; the D gene TCRdb calls, TRBD1, cannot be checked with no DNA. Per the germline V gene, CDR1 is MNHNS and CDR2 is SASEGT. The CDR3 runs 15 residues. Here the CDR3 reads CASSPGSKGDTEAFF.